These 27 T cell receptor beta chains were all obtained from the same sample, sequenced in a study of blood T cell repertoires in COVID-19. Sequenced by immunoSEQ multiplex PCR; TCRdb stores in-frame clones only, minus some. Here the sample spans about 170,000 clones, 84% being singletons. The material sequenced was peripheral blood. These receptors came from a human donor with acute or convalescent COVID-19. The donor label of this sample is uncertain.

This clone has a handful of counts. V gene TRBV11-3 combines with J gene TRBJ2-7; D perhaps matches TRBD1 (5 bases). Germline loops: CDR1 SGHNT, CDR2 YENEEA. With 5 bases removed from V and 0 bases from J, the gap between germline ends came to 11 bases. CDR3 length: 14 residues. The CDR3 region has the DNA TGTGCCAGCAGCCCACAGGCGAACTCCTACGAGCAGTACTTC. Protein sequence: CASSPQANSYEQYF.

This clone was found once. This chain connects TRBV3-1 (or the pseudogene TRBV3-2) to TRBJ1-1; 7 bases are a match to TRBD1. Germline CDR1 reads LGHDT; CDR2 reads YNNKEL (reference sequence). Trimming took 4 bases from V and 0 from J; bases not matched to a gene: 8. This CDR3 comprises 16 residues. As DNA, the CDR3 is TGTGCCAGCAGCCTTCAGGGGGGCGCCTTGAACACTGAAGCTTTCTTT. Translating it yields CASSLQGGALNTEAFF.

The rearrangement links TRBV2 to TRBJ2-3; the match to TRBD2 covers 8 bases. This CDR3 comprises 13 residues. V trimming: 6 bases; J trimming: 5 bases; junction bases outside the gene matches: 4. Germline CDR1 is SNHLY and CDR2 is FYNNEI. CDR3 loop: CASRTSEIDTQYF. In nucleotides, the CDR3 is TGTGCCAGCAGGACTAGCGAGATAGATACGCAGTATTTT.

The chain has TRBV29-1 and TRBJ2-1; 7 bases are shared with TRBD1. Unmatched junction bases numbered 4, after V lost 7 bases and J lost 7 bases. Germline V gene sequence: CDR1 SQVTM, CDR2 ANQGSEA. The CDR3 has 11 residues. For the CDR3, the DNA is TGCAGCGCGGGACAGATAAATGAGCAGTTCTTC. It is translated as CSAGQINEQFF.

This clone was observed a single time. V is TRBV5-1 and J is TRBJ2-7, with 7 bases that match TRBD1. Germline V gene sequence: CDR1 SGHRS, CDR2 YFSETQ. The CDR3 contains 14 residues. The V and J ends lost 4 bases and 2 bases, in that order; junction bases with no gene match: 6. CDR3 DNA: TGCGCCAGCAGCGTCGGCAGGGGGACCTACGAGCAGTACTTC. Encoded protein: CASSVGRGTYEQYF.

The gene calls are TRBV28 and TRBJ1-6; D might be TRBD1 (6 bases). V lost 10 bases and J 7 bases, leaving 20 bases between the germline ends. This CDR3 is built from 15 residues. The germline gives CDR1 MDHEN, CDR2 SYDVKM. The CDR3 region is CAIKRGTGRNSPLHF. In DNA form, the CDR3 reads TGTGCCATCAAAAGGGGAACAGGGCGGAATTCACCCCTCCACTTT.

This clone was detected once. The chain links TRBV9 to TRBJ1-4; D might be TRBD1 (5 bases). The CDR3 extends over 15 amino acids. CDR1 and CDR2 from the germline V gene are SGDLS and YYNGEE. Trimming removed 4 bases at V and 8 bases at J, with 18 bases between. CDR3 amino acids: CASSPPGGKGEKLFF. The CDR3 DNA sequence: TGTGCCAGCAGCCCCCCCGGGGGGAAAGGAGAAAAACTGTTTTTT.

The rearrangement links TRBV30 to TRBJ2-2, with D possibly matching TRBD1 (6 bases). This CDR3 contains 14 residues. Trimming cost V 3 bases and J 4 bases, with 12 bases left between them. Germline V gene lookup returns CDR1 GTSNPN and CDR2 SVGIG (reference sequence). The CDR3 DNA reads TGTGCCTGGAGGTGGACAGTTGGCACCGGGGAGCTGTTTTTT. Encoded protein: CAWRWTVGTGELFF.

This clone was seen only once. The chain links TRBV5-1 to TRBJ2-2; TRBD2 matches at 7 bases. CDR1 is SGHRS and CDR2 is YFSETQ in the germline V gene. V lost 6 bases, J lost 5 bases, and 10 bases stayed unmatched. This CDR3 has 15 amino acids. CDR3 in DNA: TGCGCCAGCAACCCAGCGGGATCGACAACCGGGGAGCTGTTTTTT. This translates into CASNPAGSTTGELFF.

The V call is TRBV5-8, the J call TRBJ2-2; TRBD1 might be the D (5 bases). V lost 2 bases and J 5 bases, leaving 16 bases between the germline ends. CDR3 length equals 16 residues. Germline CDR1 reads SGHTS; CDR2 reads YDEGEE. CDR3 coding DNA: TGTGCCAGCAGCTTAGGTAACCAGGGAAGGACCGGGGAGCTGTTTTTT. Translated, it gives CASSLGNQGRTGELFF. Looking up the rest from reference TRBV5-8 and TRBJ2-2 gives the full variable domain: EAGVTQSPTHLIKTRGQQATLRCSPISGHTSVYWYQQALGLGLQFLLWYDEGEERNRGNFPPRFSGRQFPNYSSELNVNALELEDSALYLCASSLGNQGRTGELFFGEGSRLTVL.

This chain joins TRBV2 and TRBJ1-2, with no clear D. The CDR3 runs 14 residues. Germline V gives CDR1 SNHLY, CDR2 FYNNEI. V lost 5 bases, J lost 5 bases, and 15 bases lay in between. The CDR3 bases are TGTGCCAGCAGTCCGGAGGACGGGCCTTATGGCTACACCTTC. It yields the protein CASSPEDGPYGYTF.

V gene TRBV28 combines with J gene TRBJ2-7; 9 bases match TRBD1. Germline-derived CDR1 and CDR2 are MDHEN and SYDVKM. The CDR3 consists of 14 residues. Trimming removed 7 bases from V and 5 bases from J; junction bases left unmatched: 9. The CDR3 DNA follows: TGTGCCAGCACCTACCGGGACAGGGTCAACGAGCAGTACTTC. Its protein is CASTYRDRVNEQYF.

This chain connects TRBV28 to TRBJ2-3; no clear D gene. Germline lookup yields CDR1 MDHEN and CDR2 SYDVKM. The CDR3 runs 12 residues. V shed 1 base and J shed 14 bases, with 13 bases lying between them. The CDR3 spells CASSLSGLPGYF. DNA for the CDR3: TGTGCCAGCAGTTTATCAGGTCTCCCTGGGTATTTT.

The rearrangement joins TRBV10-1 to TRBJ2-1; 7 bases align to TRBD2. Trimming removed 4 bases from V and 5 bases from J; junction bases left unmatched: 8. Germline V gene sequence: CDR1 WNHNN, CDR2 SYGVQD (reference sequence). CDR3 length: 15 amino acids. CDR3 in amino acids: CASSGAGTMNNEQFF. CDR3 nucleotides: TGCGCCAGCAGTGGGGCCGGGACTATGAACAATGAGCAGTTCTTC.

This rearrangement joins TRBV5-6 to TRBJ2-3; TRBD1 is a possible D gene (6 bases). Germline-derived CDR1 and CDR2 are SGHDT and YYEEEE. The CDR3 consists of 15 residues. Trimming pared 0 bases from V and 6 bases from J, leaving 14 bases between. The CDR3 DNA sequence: TGTGCCAGCAGCTTGGGGGGGCAAGGGAAGGATACGCAGTATTTT. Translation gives CASSLGGQGKDTQYF.

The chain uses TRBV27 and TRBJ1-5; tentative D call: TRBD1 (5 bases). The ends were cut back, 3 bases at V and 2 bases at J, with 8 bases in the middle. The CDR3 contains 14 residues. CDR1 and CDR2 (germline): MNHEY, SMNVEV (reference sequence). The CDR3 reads CASSFSGGNQPQHF. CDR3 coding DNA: TGTGCCAGCAGTTTTTCGGGGGGCAATCAGCCCCAGCATTTT.

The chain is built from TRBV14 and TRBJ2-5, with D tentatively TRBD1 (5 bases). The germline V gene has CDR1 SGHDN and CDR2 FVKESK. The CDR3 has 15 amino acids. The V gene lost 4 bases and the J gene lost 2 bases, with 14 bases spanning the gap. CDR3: CASSRPMGQQETQYF. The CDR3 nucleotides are TGTGCCAGCAGCCGACCTATGGGGCAACAAGAGACCCAGTACTTC.

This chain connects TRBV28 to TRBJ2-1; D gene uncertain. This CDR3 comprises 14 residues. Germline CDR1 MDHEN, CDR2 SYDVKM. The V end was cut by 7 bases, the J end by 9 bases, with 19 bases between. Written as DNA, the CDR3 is TGTGCCAGCACCCCGATCTCCCCCACCGGTGAGCAGTTCTTC. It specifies CASTPISPTGEQFF.

The CDR3 is CASSQSTRGYSPLHF. The CDR3 DNA sequence: TGCGCCAGCAGTCAATCGACCAGGGGATATTCACCCCTCCACTTT. The chain links TRBV23-1 to TRBJ1-6, with D tentatively TRBD1 (6 bases). TRBV23-1 qualifies as an ORF whose function is uncertain. This CDR3 spans 15 amino acids. Between the trimmed V and J ends, which lost 0 bases and 8 bases, there was a span of 11 bases.

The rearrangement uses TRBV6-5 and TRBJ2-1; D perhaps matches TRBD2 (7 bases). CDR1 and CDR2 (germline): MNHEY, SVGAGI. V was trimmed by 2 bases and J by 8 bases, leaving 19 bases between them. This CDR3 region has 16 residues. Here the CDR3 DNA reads TGTGCCAGCAGTTACAGTGGCGGAAGGGGGGGCGATGAGCAGTTCTTC. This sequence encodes CASSYSGGRGGDEQFF.

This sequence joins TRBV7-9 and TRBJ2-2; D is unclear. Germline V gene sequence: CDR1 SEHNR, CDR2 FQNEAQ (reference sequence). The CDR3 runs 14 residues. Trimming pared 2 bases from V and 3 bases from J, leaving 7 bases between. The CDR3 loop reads CASSLYGDTGELFF. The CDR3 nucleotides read TGTGCCAGCAGCTTATATGGAGACACCGGGGAGCTGTTTTTT.

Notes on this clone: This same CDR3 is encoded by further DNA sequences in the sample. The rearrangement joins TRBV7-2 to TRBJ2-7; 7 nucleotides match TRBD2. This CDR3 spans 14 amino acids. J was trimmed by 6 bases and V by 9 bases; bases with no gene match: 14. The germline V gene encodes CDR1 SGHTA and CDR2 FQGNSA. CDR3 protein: CASASSGGSPEQYF. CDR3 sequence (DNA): TGTGCCAGTGCCTCATCGGGAGGCTCCCCCGAGCAGTACTTC.

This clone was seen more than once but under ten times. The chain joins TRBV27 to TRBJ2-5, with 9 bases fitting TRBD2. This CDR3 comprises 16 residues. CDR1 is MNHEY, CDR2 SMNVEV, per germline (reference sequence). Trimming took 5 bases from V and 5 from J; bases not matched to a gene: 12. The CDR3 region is CASSPMGGRALETQYF. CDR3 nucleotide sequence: TGTGCCAGCAGTCCGATGGGCGGGAGGGCCTTGGAGACCCAGTACTTC.

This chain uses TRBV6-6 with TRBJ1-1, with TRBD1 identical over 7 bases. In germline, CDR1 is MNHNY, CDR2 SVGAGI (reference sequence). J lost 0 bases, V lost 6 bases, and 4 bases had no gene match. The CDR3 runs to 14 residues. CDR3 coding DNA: TGTGCCAGCAGAGCGACAGGGATGAACACTGAAGCTTTCTTT. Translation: CASRATGMNTEAFF.

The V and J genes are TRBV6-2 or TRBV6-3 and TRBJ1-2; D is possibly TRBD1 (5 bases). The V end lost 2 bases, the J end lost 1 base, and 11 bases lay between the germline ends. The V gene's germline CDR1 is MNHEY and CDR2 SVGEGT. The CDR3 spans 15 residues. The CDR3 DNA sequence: TGTGCCAGCAGTTACGGGGGGACTTATAACTATGGCTACACCTTC. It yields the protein CASSYGGTYNYGYTF.

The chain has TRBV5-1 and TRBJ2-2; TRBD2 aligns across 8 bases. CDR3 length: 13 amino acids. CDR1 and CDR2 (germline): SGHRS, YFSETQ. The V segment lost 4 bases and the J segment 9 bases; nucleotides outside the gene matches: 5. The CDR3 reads CASSQTSGRELFF. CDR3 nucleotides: TGCGCCAGCAGCCAAACTAGCGGCCGGGAGCTGTTTTTT.

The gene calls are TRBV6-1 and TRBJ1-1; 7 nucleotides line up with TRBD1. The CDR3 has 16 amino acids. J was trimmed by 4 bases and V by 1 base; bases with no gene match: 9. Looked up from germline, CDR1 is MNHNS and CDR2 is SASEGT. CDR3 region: CASSEVEGARGTEAFF. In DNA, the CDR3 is TGTGCCAGCAGTGAAGTAGAGGGGGCGCGTGGCACTGAAGCTTTCTTT.